This T cell receptor beta chain is from a study of T cells in Graves' hyperthyroidism and ophthalmopathy. Germline V gene data show CDR1 as LNHDA and CDR2 as SQIVND (reference sequence). The CDR3 loop spans 15 amino acids. V shed 3 bases and J 6 bases; nucleotides not matched to a gene: 7. RNA transcripts provided the source from which TCR beta CDR3 regions were amplified. The HTBI set primed first-round TCR CDR3 RT-PCR. TCRdb called the multiplex PCR reads again in MiXCR, with one record for every CDR3 protein. The sample consists of about 600,000 distinct CDR3 sequences, about a sixth of them appearing once. Uncontrolled infections, other autoimmune diseases, pregnancy or lactation led to exclusion of patients. Each diagnosis was grounded in clinical symptoms, serum thyroxine and TRAb, thyroid ultrasound, and orbital computed tomography.

The receptor's source is a woman in her thirties or forties with Graves' ophthalmopathy. Sequenced sample: blood. The chain uses TRBV19 and TRBJ2-1; 8 bases match TRBD2. The CDR3 region is CASSMSGGPSNEQFF. Written as DNA, the CDR3 is TGTGCCAGTAGTATGAGCGGGGGACCGTCCAATGAGCAGTTCTTC.